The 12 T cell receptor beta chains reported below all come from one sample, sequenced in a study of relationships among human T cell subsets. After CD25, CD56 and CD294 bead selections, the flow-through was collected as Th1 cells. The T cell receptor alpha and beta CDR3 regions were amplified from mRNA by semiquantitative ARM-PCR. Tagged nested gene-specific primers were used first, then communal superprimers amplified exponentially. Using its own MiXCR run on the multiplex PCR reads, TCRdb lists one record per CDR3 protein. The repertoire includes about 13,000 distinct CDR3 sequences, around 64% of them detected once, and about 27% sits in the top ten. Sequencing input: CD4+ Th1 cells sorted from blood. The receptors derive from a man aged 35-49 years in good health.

CDR3 sequence: CASRITSRGLAGNTIYF. DNA of the CDR3: TGTGCCAGCAGGATAACATCAAGGGGGCTAGCTGGAAACACCATATATTTT. The rearrangement uses TRBV28 and TRBJ1-3, with 7 bases that match TRBD1. The V gene's germline CDR1 is MDHEN and CDR2 SYDVKM. This CDR3 is built from 17 residues. The ends lost 6 bases at V and 2 bases at J; junction bases unmatched: 13.

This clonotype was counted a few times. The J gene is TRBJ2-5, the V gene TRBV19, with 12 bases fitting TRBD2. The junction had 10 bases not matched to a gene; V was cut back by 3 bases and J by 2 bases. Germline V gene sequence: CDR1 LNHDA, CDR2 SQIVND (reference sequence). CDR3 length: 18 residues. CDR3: CASSIASGGGPGQETQYF. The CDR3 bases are TGTGCCAGTAGTATCGCTAGCGGGGGGGGCCCGGGACAAGAGACCCAGTACTTC.

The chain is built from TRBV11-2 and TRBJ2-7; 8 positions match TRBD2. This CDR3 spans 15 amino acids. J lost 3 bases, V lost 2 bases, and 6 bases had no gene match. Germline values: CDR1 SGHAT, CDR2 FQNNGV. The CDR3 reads CASSLSVAGFYEQYF. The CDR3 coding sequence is TGTGCCAGCAGCTTAAGTGTAGCGGGATTCTACGAGCAGTACTTC.

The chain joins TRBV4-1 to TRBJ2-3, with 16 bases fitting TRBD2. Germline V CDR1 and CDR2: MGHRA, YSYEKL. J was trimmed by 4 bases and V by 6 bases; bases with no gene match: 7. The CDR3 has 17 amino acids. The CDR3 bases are TGCGCCAGCAGACCTCCGGGACTAGCGGGAGGGTCAGATACGCAGTATTTT. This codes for CASRPPGLAGGSDTQYF.

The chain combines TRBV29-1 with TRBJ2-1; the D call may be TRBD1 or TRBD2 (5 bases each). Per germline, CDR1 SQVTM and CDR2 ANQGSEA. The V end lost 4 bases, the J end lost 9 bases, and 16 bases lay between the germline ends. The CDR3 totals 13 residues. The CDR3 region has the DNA TGCAGCGTTGCCCGGGACGCAGGGCGTGAGCAGTTCTTC. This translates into CSVARDAGREQFF.

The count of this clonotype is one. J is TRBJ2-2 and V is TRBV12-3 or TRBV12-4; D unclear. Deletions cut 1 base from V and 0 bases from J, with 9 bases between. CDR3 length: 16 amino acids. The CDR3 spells CASSLVRWTNTGELFF. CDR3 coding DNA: TGTGCCAGCAGTTTAGTCCGGTGGACGAACACCGGGGAGCTGTTTTTT.

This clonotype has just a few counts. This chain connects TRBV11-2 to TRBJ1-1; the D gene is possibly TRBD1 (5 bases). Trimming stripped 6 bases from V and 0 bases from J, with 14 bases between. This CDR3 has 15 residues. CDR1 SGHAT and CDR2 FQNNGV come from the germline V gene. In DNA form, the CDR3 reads TGTGCCAGCAGATCTAACAGGCCAATGAACACTGAAGCTTTCTTT. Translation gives CASRSNRPMNTEAFF.

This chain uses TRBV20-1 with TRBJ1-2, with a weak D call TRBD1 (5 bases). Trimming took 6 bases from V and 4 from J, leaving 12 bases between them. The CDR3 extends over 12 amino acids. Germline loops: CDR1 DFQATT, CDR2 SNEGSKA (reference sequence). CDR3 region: CSASDTVYGYTF. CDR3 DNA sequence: TGCAGTGCCTCGGACACCGTCTATGGCTACACCTTC.

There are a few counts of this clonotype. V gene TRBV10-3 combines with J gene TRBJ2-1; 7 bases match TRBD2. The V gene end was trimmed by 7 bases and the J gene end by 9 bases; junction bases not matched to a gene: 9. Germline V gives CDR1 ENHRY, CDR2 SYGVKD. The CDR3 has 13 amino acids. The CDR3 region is CAITDPPGGEQFF. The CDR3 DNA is TGTGCCATCACGGACCCACCGGGGGGTGAGCAGTTCTTC.

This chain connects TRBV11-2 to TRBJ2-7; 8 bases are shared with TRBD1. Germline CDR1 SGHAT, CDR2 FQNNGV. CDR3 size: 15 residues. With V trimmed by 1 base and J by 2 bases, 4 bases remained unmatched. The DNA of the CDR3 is TGTGCCAGCAGCTTAGTAGGGACAGGAACCTACGAGCAGTACTTC. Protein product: CASSLVGTGTYEQYF.

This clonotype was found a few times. The CDR3 is CSAKGQPRTEAFF. The CDR3 region has the DNA TGCAGTGCTAAGGGACAACCTAGAACTGAAGCTTTCTTT. The chain employs TRBV20-1 and TRBJ1-1; D might be TRBD1 (6 bases). V lost 4 bases and J 5 bases, leaving 14 bases between the germline ends. The CDR3 contains 13 residues. Germline assignment: CDR1 DFQATT and CDR2 SNEGSKA (reference sequence).

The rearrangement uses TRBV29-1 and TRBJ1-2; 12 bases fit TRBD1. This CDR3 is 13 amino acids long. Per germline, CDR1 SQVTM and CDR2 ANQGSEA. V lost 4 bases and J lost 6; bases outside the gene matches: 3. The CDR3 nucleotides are TGCAGCGTTGGGGACAGGGGGCCCAATGGCTACACCTTC. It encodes CSVGDRGPNGYTF.